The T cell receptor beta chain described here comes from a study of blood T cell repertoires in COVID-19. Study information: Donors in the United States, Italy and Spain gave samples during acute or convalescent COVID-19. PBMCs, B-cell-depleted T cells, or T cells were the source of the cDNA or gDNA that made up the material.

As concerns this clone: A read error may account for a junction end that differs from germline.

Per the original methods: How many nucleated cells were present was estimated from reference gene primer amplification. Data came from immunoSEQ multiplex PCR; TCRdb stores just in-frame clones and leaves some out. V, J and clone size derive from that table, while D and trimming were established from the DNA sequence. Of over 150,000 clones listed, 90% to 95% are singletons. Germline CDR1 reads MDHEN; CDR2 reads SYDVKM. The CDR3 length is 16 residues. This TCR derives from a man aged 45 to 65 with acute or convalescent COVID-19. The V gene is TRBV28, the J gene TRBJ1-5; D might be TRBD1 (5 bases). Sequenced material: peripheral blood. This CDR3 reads CASSLRRFDSNQLQHF. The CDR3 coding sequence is TGTGCCAGCAGTTTACGCAGGTTTGACAGCAATCAGCTCCAGCATTTT.